This entry describes one T cell receptor beta chain. Trimming left V 4 bases short and J 2 bases short, with 11 bases between. CDR3 size: 14 residues. CDR1 and CDR2 from the germline V gene are SGHRS and YFSETQ. Per the authors' pipeline: Reference gene primer amplification gave nucleated cell count estimates. TCRdb's table, derived via immunoSEQ multiplex PCR, lists solely in-frame clones and lacks some. V, J and clone size reflect that table, while D and trimming were determined from the DNA. This sample has about 160,000 clones, with around 93% found just once. These data come from a study of blood T cell repertoires in COVID-19. Looking at the study overall: T cells, B-cell-depleted T cells, or PBMCs provided the cDNA or gDNA that served as material.

The Seattle patients, enrolled during active infection, were followed longitudinally. This chain links TRBV5-1 with TRBJ2-3; D might be TRBD2 (7 bases). The clonotype comes from a man under 40 with COVID-19, enrolled during active disease. The sample comprised peripheral blood. In DNA, the CDR3 is TGCGCCAGCAGCCCGGGGGGCATCACAGATACGCAGTATTTT. As protein: CASSPGGITDTQYF.